This TCR beta chain was sequenced for a study of T-cell memory formation after mild COVID-19. Findings of the study overall: Nothing confirmed that second-wave clones peaking on day 37 were specific for SARS-CoV-2. In pre-infection memory, a portion of responding clones appeared, which suggested that cross-reactive memory joined.

The germline V and J ends were trimmed by 5 bases and 3 bases, with 8 bases remaining between them. The CDR3 covers 12 residues. Germline V lookup: CDR1 MNHEY, CDR2 SVGAGI. This clonotype turned up a few times. The antigen is undetermined. Researchers used 5'RACE with constant-segment primers to make TCR alpha and TCR beta cDNA libraries that carry sample barcodes and UMIs. TCRdb re-called the 5' RACE reads with MiXCR, one entry per CDR3 protein. The sample records some 300,000 distinct CDR3 sequences, under 25% being singletons. This chain uses TRBV6-5 with TRBJ2-7; D is ambiguous. This receptor was identified in a man between 18 and 35 years old who had mild COVID-19 (a few samples of this study predate the infection). Cell type and time point are not known. The sequenced sample was PBMCs or a T cell subset sorted from them (not recorded which). CDR3 residues: CASSTWGYEQYF. The DNA of the CDR3 is TGTGCCAGCAGTACTTGGGGCTACGAGCAGTACTTC.